Listed below are T cell receptor beta chains from one sample, sequenced in a study of beta chain features in type 1 diabetes. Sequenced by immunoSEQ multiplex PCR; TCRdb stores in-frame clones only, minus some. The sample carries about 300,000 clones, roughly 14% recorded once. The sample consisted of naive CD4+ T cells from blood. The receptors were sampled from a woman under 30 with type 1 diabetes. CDR3s include the opening cysteine and the closing phenylalanine or tryptophan. The order of the fields is CDR3 DNA, CDR3 protein, V gene, J gene, D gene, clone size. A D gene is named only where the DNA matches it firmly. Not every row has a clone size; where given, it reads once, few, many or a size class.

TGTGCCAGCGGGCAGATCAACTATGGCTACACCTTC	CASGQINYGYTF	TRBV9	TRBJ1-2	NA	few
TGCGCCAGCAGTTCCGGGACTAGCGGGGTGAGCTCCTACAATGAGCAGTTCTTC	CASSSGTSGVSSYNEQFF	TRBV5-1	TRBJ2-1	TRBD2	few
TGTGCCTCACGACAGGAGCTAGCCAAAAACATTCAGTACTTC	CASRQELAKNIQYF	TRBV30	TRBJ2-4	NA	few
TGCGCCAGCAGCTTAGCAGGGTTGGATGGCTACACCTTC	CASSLAGLDGYTF	TRBV5-1	TRBJ1-2	NA	NA
TGTGCCAGCTCACCACCGGGCCAGCCATACGAGCAGTACTTC	CASSPPGQPYEQYF	TRBV18	TRBJ2-7	NA	NA
TGTGCCAGCAGCCTACAGGGAAGCTATGGCTACACCTTC	CASSLQGSYGYTF	TRBV2	TRBJ1-2	NA	NA
TGTGCCAGCTCAGACAGGGGGGACAACTATGGCTACACCTTC	CASSDRGDNYGYTF	TRBV18	TRBJ1-2	TRBD1	NA
TGTGCCAGCAGTTCCCAAGCGGGAGTTGGCACCGGGGAGCTGTTTTTT	CASSSQAGVGTGELFF	TRBV28	TRBJ2-2	TRBD2	NA
TGTGCCAGCAGTTTACTACCGGGACAGGGCAGCACTGAAGCTTTCTTT	CASSLLPGQGSTEAFF	TRBV28	TRBJ1-1	TRBD1	NA
TGTGCCAGCAGCTCGAGGGGGTTCTACGAGCAGTACTTC	CASSSRGFYEQYF	TRBV7-9	TRBJ2-7	NA	few
TGTGCCTGGAGTCTAGGCGGGGGCCCTCAGCCCCAGCATTTT	CAWSLGGGPQPQHF	TRBV30	TRBJ1-5	NA	NA
TGCGCCAGCAGCCTCGGACTGTTAGCCAAAAACATTCAGTACTTC	CASSLGLLAKNIQYF	TRBV5-1	TRBJ2-4	NA	few
TGTGCCACCAGCAGTGACCTTGGGACTAGCGGGATTCGGGAGACCCAGTACTTC	CATSSDLGTSGIRETQYF	TRBV15	TRBJ2-5	TRBD2	NA
TGTGCCTGGAGTACAAAGCCGGGACAGGGATCGTCATGGCCGTTTTTT	CAWSTKPGQGSSWPFF	TRBV30	TRBJ1-4	TRBD1	few
TGTGCCAGCAGGCCAGGGGTCACGGAGACCCAGTACTTC	CASRPGVTETQYF	TRBV6-5	TRBJ2-5	NA	few
TGCAGTGCTGGAGAGCGGTATACGCAGTATTTT	CSAGERYTQYF	TRBV20-1	TRBJ2-3	NA	few
TGTGCCAGCAGCAGGACTAGCGGGAGGGAAGAGACCCAGTACTTC	CASSRTSGREETQYF	TRBV7-7	TRBJ2-5	TRBD2	NA
TGTGCCAGCGGCCTGGGACTATTCGTCGGGGAGCTGTTTTTT	CASGLGLFVGELFF	TRBV7-9	TRBJ2-2	TRBD2	few
TGTGCCAGCAGAGCGTACAATGAGCAGTTCTTC	CASRAYNEQFF	TRBV2	TRBJ2-1	NA	few
TGTGCCAGCAGCTTTCTACCTAGCGGGGCTGATACGCAGTATTTT	CASSFLPSGADTQYF	TRBV11-2	TRBJ2-3	TRBD2	NA
TGTGCCAGCAGCTTGGGTACCATCATCGGACAGACCTACGAGCAGTACTTC	CASSLGTIIGQTYEQYF	TRBV5-4	TRBJ2-7	NA	NA
TGTGCCAGCAGCAGCGGGCAGGGGGATGAGCAGTTCTTC	CASSSGQGDEQFF	TRBV5-4	TRBJ2-1	NA	few
TGTGCCAGCAGCAGACTAGCGGGCCGGATCGGGTCCTACAATGAGCAGTTCTTC	CASSRLAGRIGSYNEQFF	TRBV9	TRBJ2-1	TRBD2	few
TGTGCCAGCAGCGCCGGACTAGCCAATGAGCAGTTCTTC	CASSAGLANEQFF	TRBV7-9	TRBJ2-1	TRBD2	few
TGTGCCTGGAGTGTACTGGGACTAGGTAGTTCCTACGAGCAGTACTTC	CAWSVLGLGSSYEQYF	TRBV30	TRBJ2-7	TRBD2	NA
TGTGCCAGCAGCCGTACACTAGACAGGGGGCGACTCTATGGCTACACCTTC	CASSRTLDRGRLYGYTF	TRBV7-6	TRBJ1-2	TRBD1	NA
TGCAGCGTTGGCCAGGGTTTTGATCAGCCCCAGCATTTT	CSVGQGFDQPQHF	TRBV29-1	TRBJ1-5	NA	few
TGTGCCAGCTCACCGCGGGAGACCGCCACCTACGAGCAGTACTTC	CASSPRETATYEQYF	TRBV18	TRBJ2-7	TRBD2	NA
TGTGCCAGCCGGGACAGCTACGAGCAGTACTTC	CASRDSYEQYF	TRBV6-5	TRBJ2-7	TRBD1	NA
TGCGCCAGCAGCGGGACTTATTCAATGAACACTGAAGCTTTCTTT	CASSGTYSMNTEAFF	TRBV5-1	TRBJ1-1	NA	NA
TGTGCCTGGAGTACAGGGAAGGGAAACACTGAAGCTTTCTTT	CAWSTGKGNTEAFF	TRBV30	TRBJ1-1	NA	NA
TGTGCCAGCTCACCACGGGGGGCCGGGGAGCTGTTTTTT	CASSPRGAGELFF	TRBV18	TRBJ2-2	NA	few
TGTGCCAGCAGCTTTTTTTGGAAGTCTAGCGGGAACACCGGGGAGCTGTTTTTT	CASSFFWKSSGNTGELFF	TRBV11-3	TRBJ2-2	TRBD2	NA
TGTGCCAGCTTGCGGACAGGATTGAACACTGAAGCTTTCTTT	CASLRTGLNTEAFF	TRBV5-4	TRBJ1-1	TRBD1	NA
TGTGCCAGCAGCTTACGGCTAGCGGGAGGGGATACGCAGTATTTT	CASSLRLAGGDTQYF	TRBV7-6	TRBJ2-3	TRBD2	NA
TGCGCCAGCAGCACGGGACAGGAGCCCTACGAGCAGTACTTC	CASSTGQEPYEQYF	TRBV5-1	TRBJ2-7	TRBD1	NA
TGTGCCACCAGCTTATGGACAGGGGATGGCTACACCTTC	CATSLWTGDGYTF	TRBV15	TRBJ1-2	TRBD1	few
TGTGCCAGCAGCTTATTCGGACTAGCGGCTCACAATGAGCAGTTCTTC	CASSLFGLAAHNEQFF	TRBV7-3	TRBJ2-1	TRBD2	NA
TGTGCCAGCTCCAGTTTTAATCAGCCCCAGCATTTT	CASSSFNQPQHF	TRBV2	TRBJ1-5	NA	few
TGCAGCGCCTCGACAGCCTATGGCTACACCTTC	CSASTAYGYTF	TRBV29-1	TRBJ1-2	NA	few
TGTGCCAGCAGCGTAGGTTCGGGGACAGGGATAGATGGCTACACCTTC	CASSVGSGTGIDGYTF	TRBV9	TRBJ1-2	TRBD1	NA
TGTGCCAGCAGTACGCCGGGACTAGCGGGAGTCGAGCAGTACTTC	CASSTPGLAGVEQYF	TRBV25-1	TRBJ2-7	TRBD2	NA
TGTGCCAGCAGTGAGGCGACAGGGGTCTCCTACAATGAGCAGTTCTTC	CASSEATGVSYNEQFF	TRBV25-1	TRBJ2-1	TRBD1	NA
TGTGCCAGTTCGGGGTTTAGGAACACTGAAGCTTTCTTT	CASSGFRNTEAFF	TRBV9	TRBJ1-1	NA	few
TGTGCCAGCAGCGTAGAAGAGGGACTAGCGGGGGTAAACATTCAGTACTTC	CASSVEEGLAGVNIQYF	TRBV9	TRBJ2-4	TRBD2	few
TGTGCCTGGGGGGGAGAACAGGGGTTGAACACTGAAGCTTTCTTT	CAWGGEQGLNTEAFF	TRBV30	TRBJ1-1	TRBD1	few
TGCGCCAGCAGCTTGGATAGGACTCCCGGGGGGACTGAAGCTTTCTTT	CASSLDRTPGGTEAFF	TRBV5-1	TRBJ1-1	NA	few
TGTGCCAGCAGTAGTGGGACTAGTTTTACCACCGGGGAGCTGTTTTTT	CASSSGTSFTTGELFF	TRBV7-9	TRBJ2-2	TRBD2	NA
TGTGCCAGCAGCGCCCGGACTAGCGGGAGCACAGATACGCAGTATTTT	CASSARTSGSTDTQYF	TRBV7-2	TRBJ2-3	TRBD2	NA
TGTGCCAGCAGTATATCCGGGGTCGTAGGCTACACCTTC	CASSISGVVGYTF	TRBV7-9	TRBJ1-2	NA	NA
TGTGCCAGCAGGGGAAGGACAGTTGAAGCTTTCTTT	CASRGRTVEAFF	TRBV6-1	TRBJ1-1	NA	few
TGTGCCAGCCTAAGAAGACTCGACGGATATGATACGCAGTATTTT	CASLRRLDGYDTQYF	TRBV7-2	TRBJ2-3	NA	NA
TGCGCCAGCAGTTTGCAGGGGGCATATGATGGCTACACCTTC	CASSLQGAYDGYTF	TRBV5-1	TRBJ1-2	TRBD1	NA
TGTGCCAGCAGCGAGGGGGCTAGCGGGAAGTTCTATGAGCAGTTCTTC	CASSEGASGKFYEQFF	TRBV9	TRBJ2-1	TRBD2	few